The TCR beta chain described here comes from a study of T-cell reconstitution after alpha-beta-depleted transplantation in children. This sample's TCRbeta library carried unique molecular identifier barcodes. Each CDR3 protein gets one entry after TCRdb re-called the PCR reads with MiXCR. The table shows around 270,000 distinct CDR3 sequences, with around 9.1% occurring only once. This clonotype appeared many times. The CDR3 extends over 12 amino acids. V dropped 3 bases and J dropped 6 bases, with 6 bases sitting between them. CDR1 and CDR2 (germline): MNHNS, SASEGT. The receptor comes from a boy under three years old with acute myeloid leukemia, due to receive a stem cell transplant. The genes are TRBV6-1 and TRBJ2-1; D call uncertain. This specimen consisted of PBMCs, obtained before TCRalphabeta/CD19-depleted stem cell transplant. CDR3 amino acids: CASSDFFNEQFF. CDR3 nucleotides: TGTGCCAGCAGTGATTTTTTCAATGAGCAGTTCTTC.